This T cell receptor (beta chain) was recovered during a study of blood T cells in healthy people across ages. From germline, CDR1 is LGHNA and CDR2 YNFKEQ. This CDR3 spans 15 amino acids. The V gene lost 0 bases and the J gene lost 2 bases, with 11 bases spanning the gap. The study's findings and limits: Estimates based on one million T cells were treated as lower bounds.

With respect to this clonotype: What it binds is not known.

Sample-barcoded 5' priming and a J-beta primer mix drove a second PCR of roughly 6 to 12 cycles. The authors tagged each cDNA molecule using a template-switch adaptor with 12 random nucleotides. Each sample provided no less than 3 million CDR3-containing paired-end reads. TCRdb reanalysed the 5' RACE reads using MiXCR and keeps one entry per CDR3 protein. The sample consists of about 1.6 million distinct CDR3 sequences, approximately 32% of them appearing once. Sequences were obtained from blood. The sequence came from a woman aged 25 to 39 in good health. This chain uses TRBV4-2 with TRBJ2-7; D may be TRBD1 or TRBD2 (5 bases each). This CDR3 is CASSQETGGPYEQYF. CDR3 coding DNA: TGTGCCAGCAGCCAAGAGACTGGGGGACCCTACGAGCAGTACTTC.